This T cell receptor beta chain emerged from a study of breast tumors, draining lymph nodes, adjacent tissues. Germline assignment: CDR1 DFQATT and CDR2 SNEGSKA (reference sequence). The CDR3 length is 15 residues. V shed 0 bases and J shed 0 bases, with 9 bases lying between them. Samples came from axillary lymph nodes draining the breast cancer. This clonotype was counted ten times or more. Its antigen is as yet unknown. This CDR3 is missing its conserved last phenylalanine or tryptophan, likely due to a read error. Study observations and caveats: Most tumor T cells seemingly derive from lymph node, then expand in tumor. Compared with basal-like, luminal-like tumors shared significantly more repertoire with nontumor tissue. The lymph node origin of tumor T cells was framed as consistent with a hypothesis, not demonstrated. Tumor repertoires ranked between lymph nodes and nontumor tissue in diversity, with V and J gene preferences.

TCRdb re-called the multiplex PCR reads through MiXCR, storing one row per CDR3 protein. Seen here are 150,000 to 200,000 distinct CDR3 sequences, about 30% observed once, and the top ten hold more than 3.5%. The material sequenced was axillary lymph node tissue. The rearrangement links TRBV20-1 to TRBJ1-5; tentative D call: TRBD1 (6 bases). The source of this sequence is a female donor with breast cancer. Some clones in this sample may be carry-over from other donors' samples. CDR3 nucleotides: TGCAGTGCTAGAGATCGGGGGCTTAGCAATCAGCCCCAGCATTCT. This gives the protein CSARDRGLSNQPQHS.